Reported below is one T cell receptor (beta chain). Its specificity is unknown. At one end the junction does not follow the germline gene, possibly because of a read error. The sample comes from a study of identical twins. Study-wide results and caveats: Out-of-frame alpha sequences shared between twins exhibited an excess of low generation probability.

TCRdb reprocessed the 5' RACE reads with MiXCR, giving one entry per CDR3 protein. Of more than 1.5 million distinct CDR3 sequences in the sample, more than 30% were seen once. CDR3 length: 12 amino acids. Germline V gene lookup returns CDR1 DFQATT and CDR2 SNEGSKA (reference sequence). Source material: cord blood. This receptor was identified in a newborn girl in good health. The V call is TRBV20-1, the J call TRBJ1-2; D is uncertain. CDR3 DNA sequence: TGCAGTGTTATCCAAGGCCAAGTCGGCTGCACCTTC. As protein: CSVIQGQVGCTF.